This entry lists 6 T cell receptor beta chains sequenced from one sample in a study of identical twins listed by TCRdb under 2016. Library preparation was by 5' RACE. The sequencer listed for this sample is Illumina HiSeq 2000. The public reads were run again by TCRdb, first through fastp at Q25 and then through MiXCR, and only productive beta chains were kept. All rows with the same CDR3 protein become a single entry with the most common DNA and genes. This sample is represented by roughly 750,000 distinct CDR3 sequences; less than 25% of them were singletons. The leading ten clones occupy 4% to 5.5% of the sample. The same sample was also studied in work on T cells expressing NK-cell markers.

Sequenced material: PBMCs. The source is a woman aged 18-30 years in good health.

The chain joins TRBV6-2 or TRBV6-3 to TRBJ2-7; TRBD2 aligns across 7 bases. V lost 8 bases and J lost 3; bases outside the gene matches: 10. The CDR3 contains 14 residues. Germline V gene sequence: CDR1 MNHEY, CDR2 SVGEGT. This CDR3 is CASSGSGTGYEQYF. The CDR3 DNA follows: TGTGCCAGCTCCGGAAGCGGGACGGGCTACGAGCAGTACTTC.

The chain uses TRBV6-5 and TRBJ2-1; D is unclear. The CDR3 length is 12 residues. Per the germline V gene, CDR1 is MNHEY and CDR2 is SVGAGI. Between the trimmed V and J ends, which lost 7 bases and 6 bases, there was a span of 10 bases. In DNA, the CDR3 is TGTGCCAGCAAAGAGTGGTTCAATGAGCAGTTCTTC. Its protein product is CASKEWFNEQFF.

This clonotype occurred a few times. The chain combines TRBV29-1 with TRBJ2-5; 9 nucleotides match TRBD1. Germline V gene data show CDR1 as SQVTM and CDR2 as ANQGSEA. Unmatched junction bases numbered 9, after V lost 6 bases and J lost 7 bases. There are 13 residues in the CDR3. CDR3: CSVEQGAVGTQYF. DNA of the CDR3: TGCAGCGTGGAACAGGGGGCGGTGGGGACCCAGTACTTC.

This clonotype was seen ten or more times. The chain is built from TRBV15 and TRBJ1-5; D remains ambiguous. The V gene lost 3 bases and the J gene lost 3 bases, with 9 bases spanning the gap. Germline V gives CDR1 LNHNV, CDR2 YYDKDF (reference sequence). The length of the CDR3 is 14 residues. The CDR3 here is CATSSGRNNQPQHF. CDR3 sequence (DNA): TGTGCCACCAGCAGTGGACGGAACAATCAGCCCCAGCATTTT.

This chain links TRBV7-3 with TRBJ2-7; 11 bases line up with TRBD2. After removal of 2 bases from V and 2 bases from J, the junction contained 8 bases not matched to a gene. This CDR3 is built from 17 residues. Germline CDR1 is SGHTA and CDR2 is FQGTGA. The CDR3 loop reads CASSLWASGGTTYEQYF. Written as DNA, the CDR3 is TGTGCCAGCAGCTTATGGGCTAGCGGGGGGACTACCTACGAGCAGTACTTC.

V is TRBV20-1 and J is TRBJ1-3; D gene uncertain. This CDR3 contains 14 residues. The germline gives CDR1 DFQATT, CDR2 SNEGSKA (reference sequence). V was cut by 5 bases and J by 4 bases, with 15 bases left in between. Here the CDR3 DNA reads TGCAGTGCTCACGGGCTGGGGATGGGAAACACCATATATTTT. Translating gives CSAHGLGMGNTIYF.